This TCR beta chain stems from a study of identical twins. MiXCR was run by TCRdb on the 5' RACE reads, yielding one entry per CDR3 protein. The sample lists 300,000 to 400,000 distinct CDR3 sequences, 8.5% to 10% seen once, with roughly 8.7% in the top ten. The ends were cut back, 0 bases at V and 3 bases at J, with 5 bases in the middle. The CDR3 extends over 13 amino acids. Germline V gene data show CDR1 as MGHRA and CDR2 as YSYEKL. Sequenced sample: naive T cells sorted from blood. The rearrangement joins TRBV4-1 to TRBJ2-5, with D uncertain. This TCR was sampled from a woman aged 45 to 65 in good health. CDR3 amino acids: CASSQDPKETQYF. CDR3 sequence (DNA): TGCGCCAGCAGCCAAGACCCAAAAGAGACCCAGTACTTC.